Many counts were recorded for the clone carrying this TCR beta chain. Its cognate antigen is unknown. TCRdb independently ran MiXCR on the 5' RACE reads; one entry per CDR3 protein. The profile shows about 250,000 distinct CDR3 sequences, around 8% of them singletons. The record originates from a study of identical twins. Study results and limitations: Invariant T cells like MAIT and iNKT could partly confound the zero-insertion analyses. Weaker excess sharing between twins was seen in beta out-of-frame sequences.

The CDR3 is 15 amino acids. Germline V lookup: CDR1 MNHNS, CDR2 SASEGT. The V and J ends lost 6 bases and 2 bases, in that order; junction bases with no gene match: 7. These same data were also listed under a study on yellow fever vaccine responses in identical twins.

This receptor was identified in a woman aged 18-29 years in good health. This chain links TRBV6-1 with TRBJ2-1; 7 bases are a match to TRBD2. Sequenced: CD8+ T cells sorted from blood. CDR3 coding DNA: TGTGCCAGCAGCCCATTCGGGGGGACCTACAATGAGCAGTTCTTC. Encoded protein: CASSPFGGTYNEQFF.